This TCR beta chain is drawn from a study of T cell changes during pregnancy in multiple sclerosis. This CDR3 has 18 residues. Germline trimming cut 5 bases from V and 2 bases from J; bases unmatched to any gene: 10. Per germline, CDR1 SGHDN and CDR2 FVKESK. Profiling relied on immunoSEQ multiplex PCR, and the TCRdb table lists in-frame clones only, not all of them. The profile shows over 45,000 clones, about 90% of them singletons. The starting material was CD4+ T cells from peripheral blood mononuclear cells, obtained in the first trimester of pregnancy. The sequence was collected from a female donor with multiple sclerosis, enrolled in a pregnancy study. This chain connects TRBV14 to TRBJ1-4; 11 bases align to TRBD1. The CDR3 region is CASSFRTGGVSTNEKLFF. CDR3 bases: TGTGCCAGCAGCTTTCGGACAGGGGGCGTTTCTACTAATGAAAAACTGTTTTTT.